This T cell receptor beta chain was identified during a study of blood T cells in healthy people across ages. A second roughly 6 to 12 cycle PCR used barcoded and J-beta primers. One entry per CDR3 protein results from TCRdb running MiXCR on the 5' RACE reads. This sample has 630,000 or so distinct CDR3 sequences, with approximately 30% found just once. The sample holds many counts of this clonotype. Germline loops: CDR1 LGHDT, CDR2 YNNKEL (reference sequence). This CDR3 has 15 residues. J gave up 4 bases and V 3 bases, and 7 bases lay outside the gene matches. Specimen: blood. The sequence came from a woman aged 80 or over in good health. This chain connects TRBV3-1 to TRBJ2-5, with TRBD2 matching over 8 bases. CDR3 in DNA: TGTGCCAGCAGCCAGGGCGGGGGGAACGGAGAGACCCAGTACTTC. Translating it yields CASSQGGGNGETQYF.